One and the same sample provided the 14 T cell receptor beta chains below, sequenced in a study of spatial heterogeneity in lung cancer. Points from the study as a whole: It was found that expanded intratumoral alpha and beta TCR counts tracked tumor mutation counts.

TCRdb recomputed calls from the 5' RACE reads with MiXCR, one row per CDR3 protein. The sample has over 15,000 distinct CDR3 sequences, 6.8% seen once; the top ten hold less than 20%. These receptors' targets are unknown. The time point was: sample taken at primary tumor resection. This material consisted of lung tumor tissue, taken at surgery. The origin of the receptors is a female donor with early-stage non-small cell lung cancer.

This clonotype appeared many times. The V gene is TRBV7-8, the J gene TRBJ1-6; weak D call: TRBD1 (6 bases). V lost 4 bases to trimming and J lost 7 bases, with 14 bases between them. The CDR3 contains 15 residues. CDR1 is SGHVS, CDR2 FQNEAQ, per germline. The CDR3 bases are TGTGCCAGCAGCTATGTAACAGGGAACAATTCACCCCTCCACTTT. Translation gives CASSYVTGNNSPLHF.

This clonotype came up many times. This chain uses TRBV20-1 with TRBJ2-1, with TRBD2 matching over 7 bases. Losses at the gene ends were 0 bases for V and 9 bases for J; bases not matched to a gene: 2. The CDR3 covers 12 residues. Germline-derived CDR1 and CDR2 are DFQATT and SNEGSKA (reference sequence). The CDR3: CSAREGGGEQFF. DNA for the CDR3: TGCAGTGCTAGAGAGGGCGGGGGTGAGCAGTTCTTC.

This clonotype was seen ten or more times. The chain combines TRBV7-3 with TRBJ2-3, with 7 bases that match TRBD2. Germline V CDR1 and CDR2: SGHTA, FQGTGA. V shed 0 bases, J shed 5 bases, and the junction held 5 bases outside the gene matches. This CDR3 is 15 amino acids long. Written as DNA, the CDR3 is TGTGCCAGCAGCTTAACCGGGTCTAGCGGAGATACGCAGTATTTT. Its protein product is CASSLTGSSGDTQYF.

This clonotype was recorded at least ten times. The chain carries TRBV12-5 and TRBJ1-1; possible D gene TRBD1, 5 bases. The germline V gene has CDR1 LGHNT and CDR2 FRNRAP. CDR3 length: 13 amino acids. With 5 bases removed from V and 10 bases from J, the gap between germline ends came to 17 bases. CDR3 loop: CASGTFGGIGAFF. The CDR3 region has the DNA TGTGCTAGTGGTACCTTCGGGGGGATCGGAGCTTTCTTT.

In this sample, this clonotype is medium-sized (0.01 to 0.1%). CDR3 region: CASIKKKGAAQPQHF. The CDR3 coding sequence is TGTGCCAGCATCAAAAAAAAGGGGGCGGCTCAGCCCCAGCATTTT. The rearrangement links TRBV7-3 to TRBJ1-5, with TRBD1 identical over 7 bases. Germline V gene sequence: CDR1 SGHTA, CDR2 FQGTGA. This CDR3 is 15 amino acids long. The V and J ends lost 7 bases and 6 bases, in that order; junction bases with no gene match: 12.

This clonotype was seen many times. The genes are TRBV7-2 and TRBJ2-3, with D maybe TRBD2 (6 bases). The CDR3 is 14 amino acids. Germline assignment: CDR1 SGHTA and CDR2 FQGNSA. The V and J ends lost 5 bases and 6 bases respectively, with 15 bases between them. The CDR3 loop is CASSPGLKADTQYF. CDR3 nucleotide sequence: TGTGCCAGCAGCCCGGGACTGAAGGCTGATACGCAGTATTTT.

There are a few counts of this clonotype. This sequence joins TRBV14 and TRBJ2-3; possibly TRBD1 or TRBD2 for D (5 bases each). The CDR3 spans 13 residues. With 0 bases removed from V and 6 bases from J, the gap between germline ends came to 7 bases. CDR1 and CDR2 from the germline V gene are SGHDN and FVKESK. The DNA of the CDR3 is TGTGCCAGCAGCCAAGACGGGACGGATACGCAGTATTTT. Encoded protein: CASSQDGTDTQYF.

At least ten counts were recorded for this clonotype. The CDR3 DNA is TGCAGCGTTGGTGGAACCGGCCCACCAGCGCCCCAGTACTTC. It codes for CSVGGTGPPAPQYF. This chain uses TRBV29-1 with TRBJ2-5; no firm D call. V shed 4 bases and J shed 9 bases, with 21 bases lying between them. This CDR3 contains 14 residues. In germline, CDR1 is SQVTM, CDR2 ANQGSEA. Combining the CDR3 with reference TRBV29-1 and TRBJ2-5 gives the whole variable domain SAVISQKPSRDICQRGTSLTIQCQVDSQVTMMFWYRQQPGQSLTLIATANQGSEATYESGFVIDKFPISRPNLTFSTLTVSNMSPEDSSIYLCSVGGTGPPAPQYFGPGTRLLVL.

By sample share, this clonotype is medium-sized. The chain has TRBV5-1 and TRBJ2-3; either TRBD1 or TRBD2 may supply D (5 bases each). CDR1 SGHRS and CDR2 YFSETQ come from the germline V gene. This CDR3 is built from 15 residues. Trimming removed 3 bases at V and 5 bases at J, with 16 bases between. The CDR3 bases are TGCGCCAGCAGCTCAGGCGTAGGGGCGGGAGATACGCAGTATTTT. It is translated as CASSSGVGAGDTQYF. The complete variable domain, with remaining parts taken from reference TRBV5-1 and TRBJ2-3, reads KAGVTQTPRYLIKTRGQQVTLSCSPISGHRSVSWYQQTPGQGLQFLFEYFSETQRNKGNFPGRFSGRQFSNSRSEMNVSTLELGDSALYLCASSSGVGAGDTQYFGPGTRLTVL.

This chain joins TRBV12-3 or TRBV12-4 and TRBJ1-2; D call uncertain. V was shortened by 6 bases and J by 5 bases, with 13 bases between the two germline ends. The CDR3 is made up of 13 amino acids. This chain's CDR3 is CASSVVTAYGYTF. CDR3 nucleotide sequence: TGTGCCAGCAGCGTCGTAACTGCTTATGGCTACACCTTC.

This clonotype was seen repeatedly, ten times or more. The chain carries TRBV10-3 and TRBJ2-3, with TRBD2 matching over 8 bases. Trimming took 4 bases from V and 0 from J; bases not matched to a gene: 0. CDR1 is ENHRY, CDR2 SYGVKD, per germline. The CDR3 totals 14 residues. CDR3 DNA: TGTGCCATCAGTGCGGGGGGGAGCACAGATACGCAGTATTTT. Amino acid sequence: CAISAGGSTDTQYF.

This clonotype is labeled as medium-sized. The chain recombines TRBV10-1 with TRBJ1-1; no reliable D call. V dropped 9 bases and J dropped 3 bases, with 8 bases sitting between them. This CDR3 comprises 11 residues. From germline, CDR1 is WNHNN and CDR2 SYGVQD (reference sequence). This chain's CDR3 is CASDGYTEAFF. CDR3 DNA sequence: TGCGCCAGTGACGGGTACACTGAAGCTTTCTTT.

This clonotype was counted ten times or more. The chain uses TRBV6-5 and TRBJ2-3; D remains unclear. The CDR3 spans 17 residues. V was clipped by 0 bases and J by 2 bases, with 15 bases between them. From germline, CDR1 is MNHEY and CDR2 SVGAGI. CDR3 sequence: CASSYSGGSSVTDTQYF. The CDR3 bases are TGTGCCAGCAGTTACTCGGGCGGTTCGTCTGTCACAGATACGCAGTATTTT.

The gene calls are TRBV7-2 and TRBJ2-2; D assignment may be TRBD1 or TRBD2 (5 bases each). With 1 base removed from V and 6 bases from J, the gap between germline ends came to 12 bases. Germline V lookup: CDR1 SGHTA, CDR2 FQGNSA. The CDR3 is 15 amino acids. The CDR3 region has the DNA TGTGCCAGCAGCTTAGTTGTGGGACCGTCCGGGGAGCTGTTTTTT. Amino acid sequence: CASSLVVGPSGELFF.